This record looks at one T cell receptor beta chain sequence and its context. The antigen is not known. CDR1 and CDR2 from the germline V gene are MNHNS and SASEGT. Trimming stripped 2 bases from V and 2 bases from J, with 7 bases between. The CDR3 sequence is 13 residues long. The data stem from a study of T-cell memory formation after mild COVID-19. Whole-study results and caveats: Contracting CD4+ clones lay largely in CM and EM, with CD8+ ones residing in EMRA.

TCRdb independently ran MiXCR on the 5' RACE reads; one entry per CDR3 protein. The top ten hold approximately 5.1% of the sample, which has about 110,000 distinct CDR3 sequences, 15% to 20% seen once. The receptor was isolated from a man aged 18 to 29 who had mild COVID-19 (a few samples of this study predate the infection). Cell type and time point are not known. The rearrangement joins TRBV6-1 to TRBJ2-7; D unresolved. The sample consisted of PBMCs or a T cell subset sorted from them (not recorded which). The CDR3 sequence: CASSELLAYEQYV. CDR3 DNA sequence: TGTGCCAGCAGTGAACTACTCGCCTACGAGCAGTACGTC.